The 26 T cell receptor beta chains given below trace back to one sample, sequenced in a study of shared clonotypes between healthy human individuals. TCRdb's copy holds only in-frame clones and misses some; the assay was immunoSEQ multiplex PCR. The sample contains more than 2,000,000 clones, around 90% of which appear only once. The sequenced material came from naive CD4+ T cells sorted from blood. Subset denoted: CD45RA+ positively selected. Source of these receptors: a man between 18 and 35 years old in good health.

This chain joins TRBV19 and TRBJ2-5, with 9 bases that match TRBD1. The CDR3 has 14 residues. Germline values: CDR1 LNHDA, CDR2 SQIVND (reference sequence). V lost 5 bases to trimming and J lost 5 bases; unmatched junction nucleotides: 6. CDR3 sequence (DNA): TGTGCCAGTAGTTCACAACAGGGGGCCGAGACCCAGTACTTC. As protein: CASSSQQGAETQYF.

This rearrangement joins TRBV13 to TRBJ2-2; 7 bases line up with TRBD1. Germline V gene lookup returns CDR1 PRHDT and CDR2 FYEKMQ (reference sequence). This CDR3 comprises 16 residues. Unmatched junction bases numbered 5, after V lost 3 bases and J lost 1 base. The DNA for the CDR3 is TGTGCCAGCAGCTTGGGCAGGGGGAGGAACACCGGGGAGCTGTTTTTT. Encoded protein: CASSLGRGRNTGELFF.

V and J are TRBV5-1 and TRBJ1-3, with D uncertain. The V gene's germline CDR1 is SGHRS and CDR2 YFSETQ. Trimming pared 0 bases from V and 0 bases from J, leaving 10 bases between. This CDR3 has 16 amino acids. CDR3 coding DNA: TGCGCCAGCAGCTTGGAAGGGTACTTCTCTGGAAACACCATATATTTT. It specifies CASSLEGYFSGNTIYF.

This clone was picked up one time. The rearrangement uses TRBV18 and TRBJ2-3; 8 bases map to TRBD2. This CDR3 contains 18 residues. J gave up 0 bases and V 3 bases, and 11 bases lay outside the gene matches. From germline, CDR1 is KGHSH and CDR2 LQKENI. As DNA, the CDR3 is TGTGCCAGCTCACCTCTCGCGGGGGGCCCGACTAGCACAGATACGCAGTATTTT. Translated, it gives CASSPLAGGPTSTDTQYF.

Concerning this clone itself: Given a much more abundant clone one base away, this may be a read error. Other DNA variants within this sample encode the same CDR3. The chain recombines TRBV28 with TRBJ2-7; D is unclear. V was pared by 6 bases and J by 1 base, with 4 bases between. The CDR3 consists of 11 residues. The germline V gene has CDR1 MDHEN and CDR2 SYDVKM. This CDR3 is CASSSSYEQYF. CDR3 bases: TGTGCCAGCAGCTCGTCCTACGAGCAGTACTTC. Based on the CDR3 plus reference TRBV28 and TRBJ2-7, the full variable domain is DVKVTQSSRYLVKRTGEKVFLECVQDMDHENMFWYRQDPGLGLRLIYFSYDVKMKEKGDIPEGYSVSREKKERFSLILESASTNQTSMYLCASSSSYEQYFGPGTRLTVT.

The rearrangement uses TRBV30 and TRBJ2-7, with 8 bases that match TRBD1. Germline V gene sequence: CDR1 GTSNPN, CDR2 SVGIG (reference sequence). This CDR3 spans 13 amino acids. J lost 4 bases, V lost 3 bases, and 5 bases had no gene match. The CDR3: CAWRATGAYEQYF. DNA of the CDR3: TGTGCCTGGAGAGCGACAGGGGCGTACGAGCAGTACTTC.

This clone is a singleton in its sample. The chain couples TRBV29-1 to TRBJ2-7; 10 bases are a match to TRBD1. CDR1 SQVTM and CDR2 ANQGSEA come from the germline V gene. The length of the CDR3 is 12 residues. With 4 bases clipped from V and 6 bases from J, the junction kept 3 bases outside the gene matches. DNA for the CDR3: TGCAGCGTTGGGGGGGACAGGGGCGAGCAGTACTTC. Its translation: CSVGGDRGEQYF.

The chain employs TRBV6-5 and TRBJ1-1; a possible D gene is TRBD1 (6 bases). The germline V and J ends were trimmed by 6 bases and 11 bases, with 19 bases remaining between them. This CDR3 has 13 amino acids. The germline gives CDR1 MNHEY, CDR2 SVGAGI. CDR3 sequence: CASSLGTLTGAFF. The CDR3 DNA reads TGTGCCAGCAGCCTCGGGACACTCACGGGGGCTTTCTTT.

This clone has just a few counts. CDR3: CAWSKSLQDSPLHF. The CDR3, as DNA: TGTGCCTGGAGTAAGTCCCTTCAGGATTCACCCCTCCACTTT. This chain uses TRBV30 with TRBJ1-6, with D hard to call. The germline V and J ends were trimmed by 2 bases and 8 bases, with 13 bases remaining between them. Germline V gives CDR1 GTSNPN, CDR2 SVGIG (reference sequence). This CDR3 is built from 14 residues.

The gene calls are TRBV10-3 and TRBJ1-1, with 9 positions matching TRBD1. Germline V gene data show CDR1 as ENHRY and CDR2 as SYGVKD. The V segment lost 6 bases and the J segment 4 bases; nucleotides outside the gene matches: 15. The CDR3 runs 17 residues. The CDR3 coding sequence is TGTGCCATCAGCACTCTCCCGGGACAGGGCTTGAGCACTGAAGCTTTCTTT. Translating it yields CAISTLPGQGLSTEAFF.

The J gene is TRBJ1-1, the V gene TRBV6-5; D not certain. Looked up from germline, CDR1 is MNHEY and CDR2 is SVGAGI. The CDR3 is 16 residues long. The V and J ends lost 2 bases and 0 bases respectively, with 13 bases between them. Written as DNA, the CDR3 is TGTGCCAGCAGTTACCAGGAGCCGGGTATGAACACTGAAGCTTTCTTT. This gives the protein CASSYQEPGMNTEAFF.

The CDR3 is CASSLLGQGQETQYF. The DNA for the CDR3 is TGCGCCAGCAGCTTGCTGGGACAGGGGCAAGAGACCCAGTACTTC. The V call is TRBV5-1, the J call TRBJ2-5; 10 bases agree with TRBD1. Germline V CDR1 and CDR2: SGHRS, YFSETQ. This CDR3 is built from 15 residues. V dropped 1 base and J dropped 2; count of bases not matched to a gene: 2.

The genes are TRBV9 and TRBJ2-1; a possible D gene is TRBD2 (6 bases). The length of the CDR3 is 20 residues. The ends were cut back, 4 bases at V and 0 bases at J, with 26 bases in the middle. Germline assignment: CDR1 SGDLS and CDR2 YYNGEE. The CDR3: CASSTPRGGLAHSSYNEQFF. CDR3 sequence (DNA): TGTGCCAGCAGCACCCCTAGAGGAGGGCTAGCGCACAGCTCCTACAATGAGCAGTTCTTC.

As concerns this clone: The same CDR3 also results from other DNA sequences found in this sample. The chain carries TRBV18 and TRBJ2-7; tentatively, D is TRBD1 (6 bases). Germline V CDR1 and CDR2: KGHSH, LQKENI. The V end lost 3 bases, the J end lost 4 bases, and 13 bases lay between the germline ends. The CDR3 totals 14 residues. The CDR3 DNA reads TGTGCCAGCTCACCCCAGACAGGAATATACGAGCAGTACTTC. Translating gives CASSPQTGIYEQYF.

The V call is TRBV6-5, the J call TRBJ2-7, with TRBD1 identical over 8 bases. Trimming at V came to 6 bases and at J to 5 bases, leaving 12 bases not matched to a gene. Germline CDR1 is MNHEY and CDR2 is SVGAGI. This CDR3 region has 15 residues. The CDR3 is CASRAGGFGVDEQYF. The CDR3 DNA sequence: TGTGCCAGCAGGGCAGGGGGCTTTGGCGTCGACGAGCAGTACTTC.

This clone showed up just once. The chain carries TRBV4-1 and TRBJ1-2; 7 nucleotides align to TRBD1. Germline CDR1 MGHRA, CDR2 YSYEKL. This CDR3 comprises 14 residues. J lost 4 bases, V lost 3 bases, and 5 bases had no gene match. This CDR3 reads CASSQPGQSYGYTF. The CDR3 coding sequence is TGCGCCAGCAGCCAGCCGGGACAGTCCTATGGCTACACCTTC.

This chain joins TRBV7-2 and TRBJ2-7; TRBD2 matches at 10 bases. CDR1 and CDR2 (germline): SGHTA, FQGNSA. This CDR3 has 15 residues. J lost 2 bases, V lost 5 bases, and 6 bases had no gene match. CDR3 sequence: CASSVSGGETYEQYF. The CDR3 coding sequence is TGTGCCAGCAGCGTCAGCGGGGGGGAAACCTACGAGCAGTACTTC.

V is TRBV7-2 and J is TRBJ1-2; 9 nucleotides line up with TRBD1. The CDR3 has 14 amino acids. V shed 5 bases, J shed 3 bases, and the junction held 4 bases outside the gene matches. Germline V gives CDR1 SGHTA, CDR2 FQGNSA. CDR3 sequence reads: CASSPGQGYYGYTF. For the CDR3, the DNA is TGTGCCAGCAGCCCCGGACAGGGGTACTATGGCTACACCTTC.

This clone was seen just once. The rearrangement uses TRBV27 and TRBJ1-2, with D unclear. The CDR3 length is 15 residues. Trimming removed 5 bases at V and 8 bases at J, with 21 bases between. Germline V lookup: CDR1 MNHEY, CDR2 SMNVEV (reference sequence). CDR3 sequence (DNA): TGTGCCAGCAGTCCATCGACAAATGCCTTTTGGGGCTACACCTTC. It yields the protein CASSPSTNAFWGYTF.

The chain combines TRBV5-1 with TRBJ1-4, with 7 bases identical to TRBD1. Germline CDR1 is SGHRS and CDR2 is YFSETQ. CDR3 length: 15 amino acids. The junction had 5 bases not matched to a gene; V was cut back by 2 bases and J by 4 bases. The CDR3 is CASSFGTANNEKLFF. CDR3 sequence (DNA): TGCGCCAGCAGCTTCGGGACAGCTAATAATGAAAAACTGTTTTTT.

J is TRBJ2-7 and V is TRBV25-1; 8 bases agree with TRBD2. Looked up from germline, CDR1 is MGHDK and CDR2 is SYGVNS. The ends lost 8 bases at V and 5 bases at J; junction bases unmatched: 8. This CDR3 spans 13 amino acids. CDR3 sequence: CASSAGRANEQYF. The CDR3, as DNA: TGTGCCAGCTCAGCCGGGAGGGCGAACGAGCAGTACTTC.

This clone was counted between two and nine times. The chain joins TRBV30 to TRBJ1-1; D gene ambiguous. Germline CDR1 and CDR2: GTSNPN and SVGIG (reference sequence). This CDR3 has 12 residues. The V end was cut by 2 bases, the J end by 4 bases, with 8 bases between. CDR3 sequence reads: CAWSHRRTEAFF. CDR3 DNA sequence: TGTGCCTGGAGTCACCGACGCACTGAAGCTTTCTTT.

The rearrangement uses TRBV19 and TRBJ2-7, with D perhaps TRBD2 (5 bases). Germline V lookup: CDR1 LNHDA, CDR2 SQIVND (reference sequence). V was shortened by 3 bases and J by 7 bases, with 13 bases between the two germline ends. The CDR3 has 13 amino acids. The CDR3 nucleotides read TGTGCCAGTAGTATGGGTCGGGGAGCAGAGCAGTACTTC. Translated, it gives CASSMGRGAEQYF.

The chain is built from TRBV4-1 and TRBJ1-2; no firm D call. CDR3 length: 14 residues. V lost 2 bases and J lost 0, with 7 bases in between. The germline V gene has CDR1 MGHRA and CDR2 YSYEKL. The CDR3 is CASSQTGTNYGYTF. The CDR3 DNA reads as TGCGCCAGCAGCCAAACGGGCACTAACTATGGCTACACCTTC.

This clone was picked up one time. V usage is TRBV5-1 and J usage is TRBJ1-2; perhaps TRBD1 as D (6 bases). The germline V and J ends were trimmed by 0 bases and 4 bases, with 13 bases remaining between them. Germline values: CDR1 SGHRS, CDR2 YFSETQ. The CDR3 is 15 amino acids. The CDR3 loop reads CASSLEGGDSYGYTF. CDR3 nucleotides: TGCGCCAGCAGCTTGGAGGGGGGAGACAGCTATGGCTACACCTTC.

The rearrangement joins TRBV7-9 to TRBJ1-4; no clear D gene. Germline V gives CDR1 SEHNR, CDR2 FQNEAQ (reference sequence). V was pared by 5 bases and J by 7 bases, with 14 bases between. The CDR3 has 14 residues. CDR3 in amino acids: CASSPRTLSEKLFF. CDR3 in DNA: TGTGCCAGCAGCCCAAGGACCCTTAGTGAAAAACTGTTTTTT. The full variable domain, rest sourced from reference TRBV7-9 and TRBJ1-4, is DTGVSQNPRHKITKRGQNVTFRCDPISEHNRLYWYRQTLGQGPEFLTYFQNEAQLEKSRLLSDRFSAERPKGSFSTLEIQRTEQGDSAMYLCASSPRTLSEKLFFGSGTQLSVL.